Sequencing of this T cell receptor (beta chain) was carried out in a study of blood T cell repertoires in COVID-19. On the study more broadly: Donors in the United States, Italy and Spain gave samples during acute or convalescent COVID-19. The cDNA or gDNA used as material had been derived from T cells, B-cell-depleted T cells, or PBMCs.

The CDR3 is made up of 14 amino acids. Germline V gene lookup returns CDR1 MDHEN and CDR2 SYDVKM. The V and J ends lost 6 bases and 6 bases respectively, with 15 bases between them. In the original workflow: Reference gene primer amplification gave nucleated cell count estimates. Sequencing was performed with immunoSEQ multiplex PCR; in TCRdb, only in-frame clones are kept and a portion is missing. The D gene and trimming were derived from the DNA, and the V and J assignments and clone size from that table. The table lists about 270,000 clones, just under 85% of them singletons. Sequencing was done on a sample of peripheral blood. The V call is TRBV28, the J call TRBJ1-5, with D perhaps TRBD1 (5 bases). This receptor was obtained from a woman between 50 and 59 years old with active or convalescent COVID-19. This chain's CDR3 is CASRPGGSSQPQHF. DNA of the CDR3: TGTGCCAGCAGGCCCGGGGGGAGCTCTCAGCCCCAGCATTTT.